The 8 T cell receptor beta chains below were found in one sample sequenced in a study of blood T cell repertoires in COVID-19 (dated by TCRdb to about 2020). To prepare the library, the immunoSEQ multiplex PCR assay was applied. The immuneACCESS repertoire file appears here via TCRdb, limited to in-frame rearrangements. These files lack a portion of the clones; in checked studies, under half of the deficit traces to unresolved V genes, and the cause of the others is not known. In all, the sample holds tens of thousands of clones, and around nine tenths of those were seen once. The top ten hold roughly 1.2% of the sample. Input material: peripheral blood. These receptor sequences come from a woman aged 60 to 75 with acute or convalescent COVID-19.

CDR3 sequence (DNA): TGTGCCAGCAGCTTAGACAGTCTCTCTGGGGCCAACGTCCTGACTTTC. It yields the protein CASSLDSLSGANVLTF. This chain joins TRBV7-9 and TRBJ2-6, with D unresolved. This CDR3 comprises 16 residues. Trimming pared 1 base from V and 0 bases from J, leaving 7 bases between. The V gene's germline CDR1 is SEHNR and CDR2 FQNEAQ (reference sequence).

The V call is TRBV5-4, the J call TRBJ1-2; D may be TRBD1 (6 bases). The length of the CDR3 is 13 residues. CDR1 and CDR2 (germline): SGHNT, YYREEE (reference sequence). The V end was cut by 2 bases, the J end by 4 bases, with 9 bases between. As DNA, the CDR3 is TGTGCCAGCAGCTTCACAGGGATCTATGGCTACACCTTC. This encodes CASSFTGIYGYTF.

This chain connects TRBV11-2 to TRBJ1-5, with 7 bases lining up with TRBD1. Germline values: CDR1 SGHAT, CDR2 FQNNGV. V dropped 4 bases and J dropped 4; count of bases not matched to a gene: 7. The CDR3 sequence is 15 residues long. The CDR3 sequence: CASSSGTAANQPQHF. The CDR3 nucleotides read TGTGCCAGCAGCTCAGGGACAGCAGCAAATCAGCCCCAGCATTTT.

The chain joins TRBV7-2 to TRBJ2-5, with 11 bases identical to TRBD2. Germline V gene sequence: CDR1 SGHTA, CDR2 FQGNSA. With V trimmed by 0 bases and J by 5 bases, 11 bases remained unmatched. This CDR3 contains 18 residues. CDR3 sequence (DNA): TGTGCCAGCAGCTTAGCTCCACTAGCGGGGGACCTAAGTGAGACCCAGTACTTC. Translating gives CASSLAPLAGDLSETQYF.

The V and J genes are TRBV5-1 and TRBJ2-5; 11 bases line up with TRBD2. Germline V gene data show CDR1 as SGHRS and CDR2 as YFSETQ. The CDR3 extends over 16 amino acids. The V segment lost 4 bases and the J segment 1 base; nucleotides outside the gene matches: 6. CDR3 region: CASSAPGLAAQETQYF. Here the CDR3 DNA reads TGCGCCAGCAGCGCACCGGGACTAGCGGCCCAAGAGACCCAGTACTTC.

This clone was observed once. This chain joins TRBV5-4 and TRBJ1-1; 7 nucleotides align to TRBD1. CDR1 and CDR2 from the germline V gene are SGHNT and YYREEE (reference sequence). The CDR3 runs 16 residues. V lost 0 bases, J lost 0 bases, and 5 bases stayed unmatched. The DNA of the CDR3 is TGTGCCAGCAGCTTGGGGGGACAGCTAATGAACACTGAAGCTTTCTTT. Translation: CASSLGGQLMNTEAFF.

V usage is TRBV6-5 and J usage is TRBJ1-5; D ambiguous. CDR3 length: 14 amino acids. Looked up from germline, CDR1 is MNHEY and CDR2 is SVGAGI. With 4 bases removed from V and 6 bases from J, the gap between germline ends came to 13 bases. The CDR3 sequence: CASSSPGFGQPQHF. CDR3 bases: TGTGCCAGCAGTTCCCCGGGGTTCGGTCAGCCCCAGCATTTT.

The chain uses TRBV19 and TRBJ1-5, with 11 bases matching TRBD1. With 6 bases clipped from V and 9 bases from J, the junction kept 4 bases outside the gene matches. Germline V gene data show CDR1 as LNHDA and CDR2 as SQIVND (reference sequence). The CDR3 length is 13 residues. The CDR3 is CASRPGQGGPQHF. CDR3 bases: TGTGCCAGTAGGCCGGGACAGGGGGGGCCCCAGCATTTT.